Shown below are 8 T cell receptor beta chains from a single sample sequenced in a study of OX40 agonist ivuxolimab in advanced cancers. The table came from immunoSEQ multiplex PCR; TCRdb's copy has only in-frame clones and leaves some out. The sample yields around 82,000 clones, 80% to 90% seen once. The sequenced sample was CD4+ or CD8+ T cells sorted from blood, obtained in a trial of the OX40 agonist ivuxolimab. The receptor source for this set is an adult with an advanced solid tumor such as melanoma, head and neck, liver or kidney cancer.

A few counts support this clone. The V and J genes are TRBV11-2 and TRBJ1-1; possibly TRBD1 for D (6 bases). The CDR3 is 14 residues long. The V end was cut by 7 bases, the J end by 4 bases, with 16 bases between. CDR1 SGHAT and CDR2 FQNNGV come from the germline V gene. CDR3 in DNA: TGTGCCAGCACCCTACAGGGAATCGGCACTGAAGCTTTCTTT. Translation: CASTLQGIGTEAFF.

The CDR3 nucleotides are TGTGCCAGCAGCTTCGGGGTTCTAGCGGGTTATCAGTACTTC. This codes for CASSFGVLAGYQYF. The chain joins TRBV7-2 to TRBJ2-7; 8 bases agree with TRBD2. V gave up 3 bases and J gave up 10 bases; unmatched junction bases: 11. Germline CDR1 and CDR2: SGHTA and FQGNSA. CDR3 length: 14 residues.

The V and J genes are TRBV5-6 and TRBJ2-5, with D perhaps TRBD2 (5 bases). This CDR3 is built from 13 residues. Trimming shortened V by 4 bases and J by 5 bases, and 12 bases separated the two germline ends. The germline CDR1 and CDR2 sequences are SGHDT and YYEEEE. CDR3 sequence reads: CASSMGRGETQYF. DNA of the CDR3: TGTGCCAGCAGCATGGGCCGAGGGGAGACCCAGTACTTC. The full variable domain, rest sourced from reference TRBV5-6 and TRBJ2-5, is DAGVTQSPTHLIKTRGQQVTLRCSPKSGHDTVSWYQQALGQGPQFIFQYYEEEERQRGNFPDRFSGHQFPNYSSELNVNALLLGDSALYLCASSMGRGETQYFGPGTRLLVL.

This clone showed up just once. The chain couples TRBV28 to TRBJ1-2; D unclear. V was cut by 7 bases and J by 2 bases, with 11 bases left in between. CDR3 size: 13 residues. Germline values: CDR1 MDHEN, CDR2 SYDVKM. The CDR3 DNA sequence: TGTGCCAGCACTTACAGCGTAAACTATGGCTACACCTTC. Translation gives CASTYSVNYGYTF.

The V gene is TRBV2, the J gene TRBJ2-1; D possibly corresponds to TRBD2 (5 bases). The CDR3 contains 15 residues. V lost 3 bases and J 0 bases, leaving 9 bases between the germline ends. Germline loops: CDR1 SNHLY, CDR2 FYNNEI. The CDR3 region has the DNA TGTGCCAGCAGTGATAGACTAACCTCCTACAATGAGCAGTTCTTC. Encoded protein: CASSDRLTSYNEQFF.

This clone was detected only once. The chain's CDR3 is CASSPLDQIVYEQYF. In DNA form, the CDR3 reads TGTGCCAGCTCACCACTGGACCAAATAGTCTACGAGCAGTACTTC. The rearrangement links TRBV18 to TRBJ2-7, with D hard to call. The germline V gene encodes CDR1 KGHSH and CDR2 LQKENI. The CDR3 runs to 15 residues. Trimming pared 1 base from V and 3 bases from J, leaving 13 bases between.

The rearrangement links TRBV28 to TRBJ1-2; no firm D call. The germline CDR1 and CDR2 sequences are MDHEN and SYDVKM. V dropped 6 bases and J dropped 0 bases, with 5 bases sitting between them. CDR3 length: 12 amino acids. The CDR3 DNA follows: TGTGCCAGCAGGCCGCCTAACTATGGCTACACCTTC. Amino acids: CASRPPNYGYTF.

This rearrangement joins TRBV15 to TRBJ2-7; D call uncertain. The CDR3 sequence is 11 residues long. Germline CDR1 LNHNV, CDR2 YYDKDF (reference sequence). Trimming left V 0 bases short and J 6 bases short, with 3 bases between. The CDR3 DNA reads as TGTGCCACCAGCAGAGATATCGAGCAGTACTTC. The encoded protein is CATSRDIEQYF.